This is a list of T cell receptor beta chains from one sample in a study of vaccination effects on CD4 cells after COVID-19. The method was immunoSEQ multiplex PCR; TCRdb's version includes in-frame clones alone and lacks a portion of them. The sample consists of about 30,000 clones, around three fifths of them appearing once. These TCRs' antigens remain unknown. The material was CD4+ T cells from PBMCs cultured without peptide, obtained before COVID-19 vaccination. Receptors were obtained from a human donor who received a COVID-19 vaccine. The CDR3 runs from the conserved cysteine through the conserved F or W. The order of the fields is D gene, clone size, V gene, J gene, CDR3 protein, CDR3 DNA. The D gene is left open where the match is weak. Some rows mark clone size as missing; the rest say once, few, many or name a class of expanded clone.

d_call: TRBD2; clone_size: -; v_call: TRBV5-1; j_call: TRBJ2-1; cdr3_aa: CASEPSGVSNEQFF; cdr3_nt: TGCGCCAGCGAACCCAGCGGGGTGAGCAATGAGCAGTTCTTC
d_call: -; clone_size: -; v_call: TRBV12-3/TRBV12-4; j_call: TRBJ2-5; cdr3_aa: CASVGGGETQYF; cdr3_nt: TGTGCCAGCGTGGGGGGCGGAGAGACCCAGTACTTC
d_call: -; clone_size: -; v_call: TRBV14; j_call: TRBJ2-7; cdr3_aa: CASSAGGTFYYEQYF; cdr3_nt: TGTGCCAGCAGCGCTGGGGGCACGTTTTACTACGAGCAGTACTTC
d_call: -; clone_size: once; v_call: TRBV3-1/TRBV3-2; j_call: TRBJ2-1; cdr3_aa: CASSQVSGPYNEQFF; cdr3_nt: TGTGCCAGCAGCCAAGTGTCGGGGCCCTACAATGAGCAGTTCTTC
d_call: -; clone_size: -; v_call: TRBV5-4; j_call: TRBJ1-3; cdr3_aa: CASSFLGQDFSGNTIYF; cdr3_nt: TGTGCCAGCAGCTTTTTGGGCCAGGACTTTTCTGGAAACACCATATATTTT
d_call: -; clone_size: -; v_call: TRBV13; j_call: TRBJ1-3; cdr3_aa: CASSLNRGNTIYF; cdr3_nt: TGTGCCAGCAGCTTAAACAGGGGAAACACCATATATTTT
d_call: -; clone_size: -; v_call: TRBV6-5; j_call: TRBJ1-1; cdr3_aa: CASSYSIGAEAFF; cdr3_nt: TGTGCCAGCAGTTACTCGATCGGGGCTGAAGCTTTCTTT
d_call: TRBD1; clone_size: -; v_call: TRBV6-5; j_call: TRBJ2-7; cdr3_aa: CASSRDRGSYEQYF; cdr3_nt: TGTGCCAGCAGCCGGGACAGGGGTTCCTACGAGCAGTACTTC
d_call: -; clone_size: -; v_call: TRBV12-5; j_call: TRBJ2-1; cdr3_aa: CASGLVRLGHNNEQFF; cdr3_nt: TGTGCTAGTGGTTTGGTACGTTTGGGACATAACAATGAGCAGTTCTTC
d_call: -; clone_size: few; v_call: TRBV12-3/TRBV12-4; j_call: TRBJ1-2; cdr3_aa: CASSLYGVWHF; cdr3_nt: TGTGCCAGCAGTTTATACGGGGTGTGGCACTTC
d_call: -; clone_size: -; v_call: TRBV4-2; j_call: TRBJ2-1; cdr3_aa: CASSQEGLSTEQFF; cdr3_nt: TGTGCCAGCAGCCAAGAAGGGCTATCGACTGAGCAGTTCTTC
d_call: TRBD1; clone_size: -; v_call: TRBV12-3/TRBV12-4; j_call: TRBJ1-6; cdr3_aa: CASRQGFVSPLHF; cdr3_nt: TGTGCCAGCAGACAGGGGTTCGTATCACCCCTCCACTTT
d_call: -; clone_size: few; v_call: TRBV6-1; j_call: TRBJ1-1; cdr3_aa: CASSEEILNTEAFF; cdr3_nt: TGTGCCAGCAGTGAAGAGATTCTGAACACTGAAGCTTTCTTT
d_call: TRBD2; clone_size: -; v_call: TRBV6-4; j_call: TRBJ2-3; cdr3_aa: CASSEEAGGTDTQYF; cdr3_nt: TGTGCCAGCAGTGAAGAAGCGGGGGGAACAGATACGCAGTATTTT
d_call: TRBD2; clone_size: -; v_call: TRBV2; j_call: TRBJ2-4; cdr3_aa: CASSEGTARSGRRQNIQYF; cdr3_nt: TGTGCCAGCAGTGAAGGAACCGCCCGTAGCGGGAGGAGGCAAAACATTCAGTACTTC
d_call: TRBD2; clone_size: few; v_call: TRBV10-1; j_call: TRBJ2-5; cdr3_aa: CASSRAGAVQETQYF; cdr3_nt: TGCGCCAGCAGCAGAGCGGGGGCTGTGCAAGAGACCCAGTACTTC
d_call: -; clone_size: once; v_call: TRBV7-9; j_call: TRBJ1-3; cdr3_aa: CASSLELANTIYF; cdr3_nt: TGTGCCAGCAGCTTAGAATTGGCGAACACCATATATTTT
d_call: -; clone_size: few; v_call: TRBV10-1; j_call: TRBJ2-7; cdr3_aa: CASSDDLYEQYF; cdr3_nt: TGCGCCAGCAGTGACGACCTCTACGAGCAGTACTTC
d_call: TRBD2; clone_size: -; v_call: TRBV18; j_call: TRBJ2-1; cdr3_aa: CASSPLGTGGRLYNEQFF; cdr3_nt: TGTGCCAGCTCACCACTCGGTACGGGGGGGCGACTTTACAATGAGCAGTTCTTC
d_call: TRBD1; clone_size: -; v_call: TRBV6-6; j_call: TRBJ1-2; cdr3_aa: CASSLLIAQGGYGYTF; cdr3_nt: TGTGCCAGCAGTCTCCTCATTGCCCAGGGGGGCTATGGCTACACCTTC
d_call: TRBD1; clone_size: -; v_call: TRBV2; j_call: TRBJ1-2; cdr3_aa: CASSGQDVYGYTF; cdr3_nt: TGTGCCAGCTCTGGACAGGATGTCTATGGCTACACCTTC
d_call: -; clone_size: few; v_call: TRBV6-1; j_call: TRBJ1-5; cdr3_aa: CASSEDRQAVQPQHF; cdr3_nt: TGTGCCAGCAGTGAAGACCGACAGGCCGTTCAGCCCCAGCATTTT
d_call: TRBD2; clone_size: -; v_call: TRBV6-2/TRBV6-3; j_call: TRBJ2-5; cdr3_aa: CASSTLAGVSETQYF; cdr3_nt: TGTGCCAGCAGTACACTAGCGGGGGTATCAGAGACCCAGTACTTC
d_call: -; clone_size: -; v_call: TRBV7-9; j_call: TRBJ1-2; cdr3_aa: CASSQTDGYTF; cdr3_nt: TGTGCCAGCAGCCAGACAGATGGCTACACCTTC
d_call: -; clone_size: few; v_call: TRBV9; j_call: TRBJ2-7; cdr3_aa: CASSVGQSYEQYF; cdr3_nt: TGTGCCAGCAGCGTAGGACAGAGCTACGAGCAGTACTTC
d_call: -; clone_size: -; v_call: TRBV5-4; j_call: TRBJ1-1; cdr3_aa: CASSRIDRNTEAFF; cdr3_nt: TGTGCCAGCAGCAGGATAGACAGGAACACTGAAGCTTTCTTT
d_call: TRBD1; clone_size: -; v_call: TRBV14; j_call: TRBJ1-2; cdr3_aa: CASRPGTDYGYTF; cdr3_nt: TGTGCCAGCAGGCCCGGGACAGACTATGGCTACACCTTC
d_call: TRBD1; clone_size: -; v_call: TRBV19; j_call: TRBJ1-2; cdr3_aa: CASSLDRDYGYTF; cdr3_nt: TGTGCCAGTAGCCTGGACAGGGACTATGGCTACACCTTC
d_call: TRBD1; clone_size: -; v_call: TRBV29-1; j_call: TRBJ1-1; cdr3_aa: CSVDTGGEAFF; cdr3_nt: TGCAGCGTTGATACAGGGGGCGAAGCTTTCTTT
d_call: -; clone_size: -; v_call: TRBV30; j_call: TRBJ2-7; cdr3_aa: CAWSVQYEQYF; cdr3_nt: TGTGCCTGGAGTGTCCAATACGAGCAGTACTTC
d_call: -; clone_size: -; v_call: TRBV10-1; j_call: TRBJ2-2; cdr3_aa: CASSLSRSLTGELFF; cdr3_nt: TGCGCCAGCAGCCTAAGTCGTAGCCTAACCGGGGAGCTGTTTTTT
d_call: -; clone_size: -; v_call: TRBV19; j_call: TRBJ1-2; cdr3_aa: CASSKDESYGYTF; cdr3_nt: TGTGCCAGTAGTAAAGACGAGAGCTATGGCTACACCTTC
d_call: TRBD2; clone_size: -; v_call: TRBV3-1/TRBV3-2; j_call: TRBJ2-7; cdr3_aa: CASSQGLASLSYEQYF; cdr3_nt: TGTGCCAGCAGCCAGGGACTAGCGAGCCTCTCCTACGAGCAGTACTTC
d_call: -; clone_size: -; v_call: TRBV5-4; j_call: TRBJ2-1; cdr3_aa: CASSGRDRGNEQFF; cdr3_nt: TGTGCCAGCAGCGGCCGGGACCGGGGCAATGAGCAGTTCTTC
d_call: -; clone_size: -; v_call: TRBV9; j_call: TRBJ2-5; cdr3_aa: CASSVGSHPTETQYF; cdr3_nt: TGTGCCAGCAGCGTAGGGAGTCACCCAACGGAGACCCAGTACTTC
d_call: -; clone_size: -; v_call: TRBV18; j_call: TRBJ2-5; cdr3_aa: CASSPSRETQYF; cdr3_nt: TGTGCCAGCTCACCGTCTAGAGAGACCCAGTACTTC
d_call: TRBD2; clone_size: few; v_call: TRBV2; j_call: TRBJ2-7; cdr3_aa: CASRALREGLYEQYF; cdr3_nt: TGTGCCAGCAGGGCCCTACGGGAGGGCCTCTACGAGCAGTACTTC
d_call: -; clone_size: few; v_call: TRBV27; j_call: TRBJ1-4; cdr3_aa: CASSPRGEKLFF; cdr3_nt: TGTGCCAGCAGCCCCAGAGGAGAAAAACTGTTTTTT
d_call: -; clone_size: -; v_call: TRBV6-5; j_call: TRBJ1-6; cdr3_aa: CASSGRGSPLHF; cdr3_nt: TGTGCCAGCTCGGGCAGGGGTTCACCCCTCCACTTT
d_call: TRBD1; clone_size: -; v_call: TRBV6-1; j_call: TRBJ2-7; cdr3_aa: CASSEPGTGSYEQYF; cdr3_nt: TGTGCCAGCAGTGAGCCAGGGACAGGGTCCTACGAGCAGTACTTC
d_call: -; clone_size: few; v_call: TRBV5-4; j_call: TRBJ2-3; cdr3_aa: CASSLGGPRGDTQYF; cdr3_nt: TGTGCCAGCAGCTTGGGAGGTCCTAGGGGAGATACGCAGTATTTT
d_call: -; clone_size: -; v_call: TRBV5-5; j_call: TRBJ1-2; cdr3_aa: CASSASGLNYGYTF; cdr3_nt: TGTGCCAGCAGCGCGAGCGGACTTAACTATGGCTACACCTTC
d_call: TRBD1; clone_size: -; v_call: TRBV19; j_call: TRBJ1-6; cdr3_aa: CASSIDLAGGDSAAPLHF; cdr3_nt: TGTGCCAGTAGTATAGATCTGGCAGGGGGCGATTCTGCGGCACCCCTCCACTTT
d_call: TRBD2; clone_size: few; v_call: TRBV7-6; j_call: TRBJ2-3; cdr3_aa: CASSRTSGSTSSTDTQYF; cdr3_nt: TGTGCCAGCAGCCGGACTAGCGGGTCAACCTCTAGCACAGATACGCAGTATTTT
d_call: -; clone_size: -; v_call: TRBV3-1/TRBV3-2; j_call: TRBJ1-1; cdr3_aa: CASSQGGAEQKAFF; cdr3_nt: TGTGCCAGCAGCCAAGGAGGAGCCGAACAAAAAGCTTTCTTT
d_call: -; clone_size: -; v_call: TRBV7-2; j_call: TRBJ2-1; cdr3_aa: CASSLTLASSYNEQFF; cdr3_nt: TGTGCCAGCAGCTTAACCCTAGCGAGTTCCTACAATGAGCAGTTCTTC
d_call: -; clone_size: -; v_call: TRBV9; j_call: TRBJ2-7; cdr3_aa: CASSVAWDGAYEQYF; cdr3_nt: TGTGCCAGCAGCGTAGCCTGGGACGGAGCCTACGAGCAGTACTTC
d_call: -; clone_size: -; v_call: TRBV7-9; j_call: TRBJ2-7; cdr3_aa: CASSSSHYEQYF; cdr3_nt: TGTGCCAGCAGCAGTTCACACTACGAGCAGTACTTC
d_call: TRBD2; clone_size: medium-sized; v_call: TRBV12-3/TRBV12-4; j_call: TRBJ2-7; cdr3_aa: CASSPSGLGEQYF; cdr3_nt: TGTGCCAGCAGTCCTAGCGGGCTGGGTGAGCAGTACTTC
d_call: -; clone_size: -; v_call: TRBV27; j_call: TRBJ1-2; cdr3_aa: CASRGGGHYGYTF; cdr3_nt: TGTGCCAGCAGAGGGGGGGGCCACTATGGCTACACCTTC
d_call: -; clone_size: -; v_call: TRBV7-2; j_call: TRBJ2-2; cdr3_aa: CASSLQGLGNTGELFF; cdr3_nt: TGTGCCAGCAGCCTACAGGGCCTAGGGAACACCGGGGAGCTGTTTTTT
d_call: -; clone_size: -; v_call: TRBV5-1; j_call: TRBJ2-5; cdr3_aa: CASSLSYSPQETQYF; cdr3_nt: TGCGCCAGCAGCTTGTCGTACAGCCCCCAAGAGACCCAGTACTTC
d_call: -; clone_size: -; v_call: TRBV5-1; j_call: TRBJ2-3; cdr3_aa: CASSLEGRSTDTQYF; cdr3_nt: TGCGCCAGCAGCTTGGAAGGTAGAAGCACAGATACGCAGTATTTT